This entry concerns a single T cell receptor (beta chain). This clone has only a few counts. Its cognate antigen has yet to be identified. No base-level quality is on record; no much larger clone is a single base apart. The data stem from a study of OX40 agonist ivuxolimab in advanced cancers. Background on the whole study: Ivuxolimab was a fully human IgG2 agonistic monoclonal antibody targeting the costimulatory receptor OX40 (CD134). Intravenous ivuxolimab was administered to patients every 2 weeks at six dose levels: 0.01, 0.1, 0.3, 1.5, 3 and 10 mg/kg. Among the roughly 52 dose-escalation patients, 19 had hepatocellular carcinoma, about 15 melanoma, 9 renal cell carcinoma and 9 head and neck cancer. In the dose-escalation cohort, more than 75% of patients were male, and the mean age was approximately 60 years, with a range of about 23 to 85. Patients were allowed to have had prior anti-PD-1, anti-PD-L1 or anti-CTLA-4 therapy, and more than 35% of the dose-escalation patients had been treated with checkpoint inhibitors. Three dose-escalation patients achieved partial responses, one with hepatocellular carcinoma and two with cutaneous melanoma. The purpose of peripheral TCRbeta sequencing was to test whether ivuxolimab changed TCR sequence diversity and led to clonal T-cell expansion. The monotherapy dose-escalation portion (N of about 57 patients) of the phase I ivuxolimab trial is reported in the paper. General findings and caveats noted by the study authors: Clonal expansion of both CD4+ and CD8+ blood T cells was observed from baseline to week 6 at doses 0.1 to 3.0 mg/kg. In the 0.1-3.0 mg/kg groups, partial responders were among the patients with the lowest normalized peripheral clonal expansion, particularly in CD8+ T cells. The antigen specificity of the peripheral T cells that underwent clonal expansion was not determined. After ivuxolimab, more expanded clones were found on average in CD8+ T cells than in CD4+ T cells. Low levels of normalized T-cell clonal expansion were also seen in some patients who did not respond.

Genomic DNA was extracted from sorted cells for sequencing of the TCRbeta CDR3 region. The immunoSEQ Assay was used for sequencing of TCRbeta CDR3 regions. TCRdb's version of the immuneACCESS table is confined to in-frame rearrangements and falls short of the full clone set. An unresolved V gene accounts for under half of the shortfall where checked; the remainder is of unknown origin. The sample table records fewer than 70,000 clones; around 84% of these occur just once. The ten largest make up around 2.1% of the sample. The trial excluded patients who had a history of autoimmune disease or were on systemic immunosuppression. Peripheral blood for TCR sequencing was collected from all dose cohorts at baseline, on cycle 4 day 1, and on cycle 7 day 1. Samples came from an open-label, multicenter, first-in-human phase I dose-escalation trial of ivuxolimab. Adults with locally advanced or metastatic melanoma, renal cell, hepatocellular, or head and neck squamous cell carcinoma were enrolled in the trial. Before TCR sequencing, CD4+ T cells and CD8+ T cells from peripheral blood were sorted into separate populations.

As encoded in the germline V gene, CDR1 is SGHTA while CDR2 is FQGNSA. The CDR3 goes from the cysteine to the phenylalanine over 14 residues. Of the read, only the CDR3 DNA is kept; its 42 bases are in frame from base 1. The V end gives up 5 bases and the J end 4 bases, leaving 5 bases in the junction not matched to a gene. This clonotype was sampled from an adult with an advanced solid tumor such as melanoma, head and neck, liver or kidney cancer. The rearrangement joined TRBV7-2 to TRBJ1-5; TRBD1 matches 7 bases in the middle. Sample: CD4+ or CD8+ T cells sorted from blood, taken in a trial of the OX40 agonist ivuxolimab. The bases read TGTGCCAGCAGCCCGGGACAGATAAATCAGCCCCAGCATTTT. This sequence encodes CASSPGQINQPQHF.